This T cell receptor beta chain was profiled in a study of control samples from healthy donors and cancer patients. TCRdb keeps only in-frame clones here, not all; method: immunoSEQ multiplex PCR. The table shows about 79,000 clones, with approximately 93% occurring only once. This CDR3 comprises 15 residues. Germline CDR1 reads SGHVS; CDR2 reads FNYEAQ. The V and J ends lost 5 bases and 5 bases respectively, with 16 bases between them. Sequencing was performed on PBMCs. The clonotype originates from a woman between 40 and 55 years old with lung cancer. The chain uses TRBV7-6 and TRBJ2-1; D perhaps matches TRBD2 (6 bases). CDR3 in amino acids: CASSPGLLNNNEQFF. The CDR3 bases are TGTGCCAGCAGCCCTGGACTACTGAACAACAATGAGCAGTTCTTC.